The rows below give T cell receptor beta chains drawn from one sample of a study of blood T cell repertoires in COVID-19. The protocol was immunoSEQ multiplex PCR, while the TCRdb copy is restricted to in-frame clones and leaves out a portion. The table records approximately 150,000 clones, around 79% of them present only once. Sequenced: peripheral blood. The origin of the receptors is a woman aged 60-75 years with COVID-19, enrolled during active disease. Both conserved end residues are part of each CDR3. The D gene is left open where the match is weak. Size tells how often a clone was seen (once, few, many) or the class of an expanded clone, and some rows leave it out.

v_gene	j_gene	d_gene	len	abundance	CDR3aa	CDR3nt
TRBV24-1	TRBJ2-1	.	16	.	CATSDPRTGSYNEQFF	TGTGCCACCAGTGATCCGAGGACGGGGTCCTACAATGAGCAGTTCTTC
TRBV30	TRBJ2-1	TRBD2	15	.	CAWSVLAGPYNEQFF	TGTGCCTGGAGTGTCTTAGCGGGCCCCTACAATGAGCAGTTCTTC
TRBV5-1	TRBJ2-1	.	16	.	CASSFYGISSYNEQFF	TGCGCCAGCAGCTTTTACGGGATTTCCTCCTACAATGAGCAGTTCTTC
TRBV4-2	TRBJ2-2	TRBD2	18	.	CASSQASGLASNTGELFF	TGTGCCAGCAGCCAAGCCTCGGGACTAGCGTCGAACACCGGGGAGCTGTTTTTT
TRBV21-1	TRBJ1-1	.	13	few	CAEIRGGYTEAFF	TGTGCAGAAATAAGAGGAGGTTACACTGAAGCTTTCTTT
TRBV5-1	TRBJ1-4	.	14	.	CASSLPGDNEKLFF	TGCGCCAGCAGCTTGCCAGGGGATAATGAAAAACTGTTTTTT
TRBV5-1	TRBJ2-2	.	15	few	CASSFTSPNTGELFF	TGCGCCAGCAGCTTTACTAGTCCGAACACCGGGGAGCTGTTTTTT
TRBV28	TRBJ1-1	TRBD1	14	.	CASSSAGQLPEAFF	TGTGCCAGCAGTTCTGCGGGACAGTTGCCTGAAGCTTTCTTT
TRBV3-1/TRBV3-2	TRBJ2-3	.	14	.	CASSPREGVDTQYF	TGTGCCAGCAGCCCCCGTGAGGGGGTGGATACGCAGTATTTT
TRBV28	TRBJ2-3	.	15	.	CASSPNSIGLSRGYF	TGTGCCAGCAGTCCCAATTCTATAGGACTCTCAAGAGGGTATTTT
TRBV7-8	TRBJ2-5	TRBD2	12	.	CASRGGSETQYF	TGTGCCAGCCGGGGGGGGTCTGAGACCCAGTACTTC
TRBV5-4	TRBJ2-3	TRBD2	16	.	CASSVGGRPSTDTQYF	TGTGCCAGCAGCGTGGGCGGGAGGCCTAGCACAGATACGCAGTATTTT
TRBV30	TRBJ2-5	TRBD1	13	.	CAWGLTGIETQYF	TGTGCCTGGGGCTTGACAGGGATAGAGACCCAGTACTTC
TRBV15	TRBJ1-2	.	16	.	CATSRDLGGDNAGYTF	TGTGCCACCAGCAGAGATCTAGGGGGTGATAATGCTGGCTACACCTTC
TRBV13	TRBJ2-5	TRBD1	15	.	CASSLEGQANWTQYF	TGTGCCAGCAGCTTAGAGGGACAGGCAAATTGGACCCAGTACTTC
TRBV24-1	TRBJ2-1	TRBD2	18	.	CATSDVVPTSGFYNEQFF	TGTGCCACCAGTGACGTTGTGCCGACTAGCGGATTCTACAATGAGCAGTTCTTC
TRBV19	TRBJ2-5	.	16	few	CASSLVRSVYQETQYF	TGTGCCAGTAGTCTCGTCAGAAGCGTTTACCAAGAGACCCAGTACTTC
TRBV4-2	TRBJ1-3	TRBD1	15	.	CASRGDEDRGYTIYF	TGTGCCAGCAGGGGAGATGAGGACAGGGGCTACACCATATATTTT
TRBV25-1	TRBJ1-1	.	17	.	CASSGVNTGSLNTEAFF	TGTGCCAGCAGTGGGGTAAACACAGGGTCCCTGAACACTGAAGCTTTCTTT
TRBV27	TRBJ2-1	.	14	few	CASSPFVGAGEQFF	TGTGCCAGCAGTCCATTTGTGGGGGCTGGTGAGCAGTTCTTC
TRBV7-8	TRBJ2-2	.	14	once	CASSLRRGTGELFF	TGTGCCAGCAGCTTAAGAAGGGGTACCGGGGAGCTGTTTTTT
TRBV30	TRBJ2-7	.	12	.	CAGRSGAYEQYF	TGTGCCGGTCGGTCGGGGGCCTACGAGCAGTACTTC